This T cell receptor (beta chain) derives from a study of blood T cell repertoires in COVID-19. Study at large: Sources were T cells, B-cell-depleted T cells, or PBMCs; the material itself was cDNA or gDNA.

This clone has only one observation. V was cut by 4 bases and J by 6 bases, with 9 bases left in between. From germline, CDR1 is MDHEN and CDR2 SYDVKM. The CDR3 length is 12 residues. Original processing notes: Researchers report that nucleated cell counts were estimated from reference gene primer amplification. Here immunoSEQ multiplex PCR was the method, and the copy in TCRdb shows in-frame clones only, minus some. Clone size and V and J calls were adopted from that table, with D and trimming inferred from the DNA. The repertoire holds about 120,000 clones, around 87% seen once, with about 8% in the top ten.

The receptor was derived from a human donor in a cohort sampled during active COVID-19. V usage is TRBV28 and J usage is TRBJ1-2; D not resolved. Sample: peripheral blood. DNA for the CDR3: TGTGCCAGCAGTTACCGGGGAAATGGCTACACCTTC. The encoded protein is CASSYRGNGYTF.